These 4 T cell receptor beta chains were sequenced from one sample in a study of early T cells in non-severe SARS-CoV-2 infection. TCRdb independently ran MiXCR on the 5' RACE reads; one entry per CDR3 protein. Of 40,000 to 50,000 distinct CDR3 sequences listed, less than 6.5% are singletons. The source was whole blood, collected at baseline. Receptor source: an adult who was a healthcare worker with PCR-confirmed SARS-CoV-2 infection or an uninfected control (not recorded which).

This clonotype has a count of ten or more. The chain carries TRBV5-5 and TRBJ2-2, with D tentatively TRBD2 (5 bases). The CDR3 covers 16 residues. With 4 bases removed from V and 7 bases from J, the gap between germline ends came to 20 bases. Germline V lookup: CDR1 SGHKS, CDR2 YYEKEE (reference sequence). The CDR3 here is CASSPTGEGGIGELFF. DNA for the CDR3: TGTGCCAGCAGCCCTACCGGGGAAGGAGGCATCGGGGAGCTGTTTTTT.

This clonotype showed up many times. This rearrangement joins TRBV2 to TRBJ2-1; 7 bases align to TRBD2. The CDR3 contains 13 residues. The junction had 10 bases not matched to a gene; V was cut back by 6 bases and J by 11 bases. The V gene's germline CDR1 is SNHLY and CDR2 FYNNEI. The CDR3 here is CASSEGSGTKQFF. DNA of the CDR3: TGTGCCAGCAGCGAGGGTTCCGGGACTAAGCAGTTCTTC.

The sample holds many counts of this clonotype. CDR3 loop: CSASDRGRSNEQYF. The CDR3 nucleotides are TGCAGCGCCTCTGACAGGGGGCGTTCCAACGAGCAGTACTTC. V usage is TRBV29-1 and J usage is TRBJ2-7, with 10 bases that match TRBD1. The ends lost 7 bases at V and 5 bases at J; junction bases unmatched: 11. The CDR3 is 14 residues long. Germline assignment: CDR1 SQVTM and CDR2 ANQGSEA.

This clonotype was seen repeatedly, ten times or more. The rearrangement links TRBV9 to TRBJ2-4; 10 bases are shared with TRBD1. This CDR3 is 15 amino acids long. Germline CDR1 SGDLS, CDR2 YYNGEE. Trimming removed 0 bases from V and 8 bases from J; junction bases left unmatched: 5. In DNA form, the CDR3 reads TGTGCCAGCAGCGTAGGCGGGGACAGGGGATACATTCAGTACTTC. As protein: CASSVGGDRGYIQYF. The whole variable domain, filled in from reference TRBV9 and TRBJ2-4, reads DSGVTQTPKHLITATGQRVTLRCSPRSGDLSVYWYQQSLDQGLQFLIQYYNGEERAKGNILERFSAQQFPDLHSELNLSSLELGDSALYFCASSVGGDRGYIQYFGAGTRLSVL.